This TCR beta chain appears in the sequencing data of a study of blood T cell repertoires in COVID-19. The wider study: Specimens from acute and convalescent COVID-19 originated in the United States, Italy and Spain. PBMCs, B-cell-depleted T cells, or T cells were the source of the cDNA or gDNA that made up the material.

There are a few counts of this clone. Per the original data handling: From reference gene primer amplification, estimates of nucleated cell counts were derived. Some clones are missing from TCRdb's copy, which holds only in-frame ones; the method was immunoSEQ multiplex PCR. That table is the source of V, J and clone size, and D and trimming were worked out from the DNA. Among some 19,000 clones listed, almost 85% were seen once. The trim removed 5 bases at V and 6 bases at J, leaving 3 bases unmatched. CDR1 is DFQATT, CDR2 SNEGSKA, per germline (reference sequence). CDR3 length equals 11 residues. Sequencing was performed on peripheral blood. This receptor was identified in a man aged 80 or over with acute or convalescent COVID-19. The V gene is TRBV20-1, the J gene TRBJ1-1, with 7 bases that match TRBD1. The CDR3 protein is CSAARGPEAFF. DNA of the CDR3: TGCAGTGCTGCAAGGGGGCCTGAAGCTTTCTTT.